These 16 T cell receptor beta chains were all obtained from the same sample, sequenced in a study of T cells after yellow fever vaccination. TCRdb called the 5' RACE reads again in MiXCR, with one record for every CDR3 protein. The profile shows fewer than 85,000 distinct CDR3 sequences, roughly 7.4% of them singletons. The source material was CD8+ T cells sorted from PBMCs, sampled on the day of the yellow fever booster vaccination. The receptors were sampled from a man between 25 and 39 years old who received the YFV17D yellow fever vaccine.

The table lists this clonotype with a few counts. The CDR3 nucleotides read TGTGCCATCAGTCCCACCGGACAGTCCAACAATGAGCAGTTCTTC. Translation gives CAISPTGQSNNEQFF. V gene TRBV10-3 combines with J gene TRBJ2-1, with D possibly matching TRBD1 (6 bases). The CDR3 runs 15 residues. V lost 5 bases, J lost 5 bases, and 16 bases lay in between. Germline V gives CDR1 ENHRY, CDR2 SYGVKD.

In its sample, this clonotype was seen many times. J is TRBJ1-1 and V is TRBV18, with unresolved D. V lost 0 bases and J lost 6, with 8 bases in between. This CDR3 spans 13 amino acids. CDR1 and CDR2 (germline): KGHSH, LQKENI. The CDR3 DNA is TGTGCCAGCTCACCACCGTTGCAAGCTGAAGCTTTCTTT. Amino acid sequence: CASSPPLQAEAFF.

This chain joins TRBV7-8 and TRBJ2-7, with D possibly TRBD2 on 6 matching bases. Trimming removed 5 bases at V and 1 base at J, with 6 bases between. Per germline, CDR1 SGHVS and CDR2 FQNEAQ. This CDR3 has 12 residues. The DNA for the CDR3 is TGTGCCAGCAGCCGGGGGTCCTACGAGCAGTACTTC. Its protein is CASSRGSYEQYF.

This clonotype has at least ten counts. The V call is TRBV19, the J call TRBJ2-7; no reliable D call. Germline CDR1 reads LNHDA; CDR2 reads SQIVND (reference sequence). The CDR3 length is 12 residues. Trimming removed 5 bases from V and 3 bases from J, with 8 bases in between. The CDR3 DNA reads as TGTGCCAGTAGTCCGGGTTACTACGAGCAGTACTTC. This translates into CASSPGYYEQYF. Full variable domain (outside the CDR3, taken from reference TRBV19 and TRBJ2-7): DGGITQSPKYLFRKEGQNVTLSCEQNLNHDAMYWYRQDPGQGLRLIYYSQIVNDFQKGDIAEGYSVSREKKESFPLTVTSAQKNPTAFYLCASSPGYYEQYFGPGTRLTVT.

This clonotype was detected a few times. J is TRBJ2-7 and V is TRBV7-9; 9 bases are a match to TRBD1. Germline trimming cut 5 bases from V and 2 bases from J; bases unmatched to any gene: 7. Germline CDR1 is SEHNR and CDR2 is FQNEAQ (reference sequence). The CDR3 extends over 15 amino acids. DNA of the CDR3: TGTGCCAGCAGCGTCGGACAGGGGAGGACCTACGAGCAGTACTTC. The encoded protein is CASSVGQGRTYEQYF.

The sample holds many counts of this clonotype. The chain has TRBV7-9 and TRBJ2-5, with TRBD2 matching 7 bases. J was trimmed by 3 bases and V by 3 bases; bases with no gene match: 7. The germline V gene encodes CDR1 SEHNR and CDR2 FQNEAQ (reference sequence). The CDR3 spans 15 residues. CDR3 coding DNA: TGTGCCAGCAGCTTGAGCGGGACCCTGGAAGAGACCCAGTACTTC. This encodes CASSLSGTLEETQYF.

The J gene is TRBJ1-5, the V gene TRBV5-5; possibly TRBD1 for D (5 bases). Germline V gene sequence: CDR1 SGHKS, CDR2 YYEKEE (reference sequence). V was shortened by 0 bases and J by 1 base, with 11 bases between the two germline ends. The length of the CDR3 is 16 residues. CDR3 nucleotide sequence: TGTGCCAGCAGCTTGGAAGAGGGGATCAGCAATCAGCCCCAGCATTTT. Protein sequence: CASSLEEGISNQPQHF.

The chain recombines TRBV12-3 or TRBV12-4 with TRBJ1-5; D unclear. V shed 3 bases and J shed 0 bases, with 3 bases lying between them. The CDR3 runs 13 residues. The CDR3 reads CASSLISNQPQHF. The CDR3 DNA is TGTGCCAGCAGTTTGATTAGCAATCAGCCCCAGCATTTT.

The rearrangement links TRBV4-3 to TRBJ2-3, with 10 bases matching TRBD1. CDR1 is LGHNA, CDR2 YSLEER, per germline. The CDR3 loop spans 16 amino acids. Trimming took 1 base from V and 3 from J; bases not matched to a gene: 4. CDR3 coding DNA: TGCGCCAGCAGCCAAGCGACAGGGGGCGCAACAGATACGCAGTATTTT. Translation: CASSQATGGATDTQYF.

Note on this clonotype: A much bigger clone sits one base away, suggesting this may be a read error. The chain uses TRBV28 and TRBJ2-2; weak D call: TRBD2 (5 bases). This CDR3 region has 16 residues. Germline V gene lookup returns CDR1 MDHEN and CDR2 SYDVKM. CDR3 protein: CASSSLLKMNTGKLFF. DNA for the CDR3: TGTGCCAGCAGTTCTCTCCTTAAGATGAACACCGGGAAGCTGTTTTTT.

This clonotype was detected only a few times. The genes are TRBV9 and TRBJ2-1; 9 bases match TRBD1. V trimming: 0 bases; J trimming: 8 bases; junction bases outside the gene matches: 3. CDR1 and CDR2 (germline): SGDLS, YYNGEE. This CDR3 contains 14 residues. The CDR3 is CASSVGDRADEQFF. CDR3 coding DNA: TGTGCCAGCAGCGTAGGGGACAGGGCGGATGAGCAGTTCTTC. The variable domain in full, with the rest retrieved from reference TRBV9 and TRBJ2-1, is DSGVTQTPKHLITATGQRVTLRCSPRSGDLSVYWYQQSLDQGLQFLIQYYNGEERAKGNILERFSAQQFPDLHSELNLSSLELGDSALYFCASSVGDRADEQFFGPGTRLTVL.

This chain connects TRBV20-1 to TRBJ2-7; D perhaps matches TRBD2 (5 bases). The CDR3 contains 14 residues. Per the germline V gene, CDR1 is DFQATT and CDR2 is SNEGSKA (reference sequence). The ends were cut back, 5 bases at V and 0 bases at J, with 14 bases in the middle. CDR3 amino acids: CSAGPSGASYEQYF. The CDR3 nucleotides read TGCAGTGCTGGTCCCAGCGGAGCCTCCTACGAGCAGTACTTC.

This clonotype came up a few times. J is TRBJ2-7 and V is TRBV11-2; D is possibly TRBD2 (6 bases). V lost 2 bases to trimming and J lost 7 bases, with 18 bases between them. CDR3 length: 15 amino acids. The germline gives CDR1 SGHAT, CDR2 FQNNGV. The CDR3 protein is CASSLRRESAGEQYF. The CDR3 DNA reads as TGTGCCAGCAGCTTAAGGAGGGAGTCCGCTGGTGAGCAGTACTTC.

In this sample, this clonotype turned up many times. This chain joins TRBV7-2 and TRBJ2-5, with 7 bases aligning to TRBD2. The V and J ends lost 3 bases and 3 bases, in that order; junction bases with no gene match: 10. The CDR3 has 16 amino acids. In germline, CDR1 is SGHTA, CDR2 FQGNSA. The chain's CDR3 is CASSLSGTTSKETQYF. The CDR3 DNA is TGTGCCAGCAGCTTGAGCGGGACGACCTCCAAAGAGACCCAGTACTTC.

This clonotype has a handful of counts. The chain carries TRBV7-9 and TRBJ2-2; TRBD2 matches 10 bases. CDR1 is SEHNR and CDR2 is FQNEAQ in the germline V gene (reference sequence). V shed 5 bases, J shed 1 base, and the junction held 1 base outside the gene matches. CDR3 length: 15 residues. The CDR3: CASSRTSGNTGELFF. In DNA form, the CDR3 reads TGTGCCAGCAGCAGGACTAGCGGGAACACCGGGGAGCTGTTTTTT.

The table lists this clonotype with many counts. The V call is TRBV9, the J call TRBJ2-1; 9 bases are shared with TRBD2. The V segment lost 5 bases and the J segment 7 bases; nucleotides outside the gene matches: 7. In germline, CDR1 is SGDLS, CDR2 YYNGEE. The CDR3 contains 14 residues. The CDR3 loop reads CASRDSGSANEQFF. The CDR3 coding sequence is TGTGCCAGCAGGGATAGCGGGAGTGCGAATGAGCAGTTCTTC.